These 31 T cell receptor beta chains came from one sample sequenced in a study of T cells in Graves' hyperthyroidism and ophthalmopathy. RNA transcripts served as the template for amplifying TCR beta CDR3 regions. TCR CDR3 regions were first amplified by RT-PCR with HTBI primers. Via MiXCR, TCRdb re-called the multiplex PCR reads, giving one row per CDR3 protein. The table includes roughly 750,000 distinct CDR3 sequences, over 15% detected once. Sequenced: blood. These receptors all come from a young man with Graves' hyperthyroidism.

This clonotype was detected many times. The rearrangement uses TRBV28 and TRBJ2-1, with TRBD2 matching 7 bases. Germline CDR1 and CDR2: MDHEN and SYDVKM. V lost 7 bases and J lost 3; bases outside the gene matches: 12. The CDR3 loop spans 16 amino acids. The CDR3 loop is CASTGGGPEGYNEQFF. Here the CDR3 DNA reads TGTGCCAGCACGGGGGGAGGGCCGGAGGGCTACAATGAGCAGTTCTTC.

V is TRBV4-1 and J is TRBJ2-7, with 10 bases lining up with TRBD2. Unmatched junction bases numbered 12, after V lost 3 bases and J lost 4 bases. CDR1 and CDR2 from the germline V gene are MGHRA and YSYEKL. The CDR3 is 17 residues long. CDR3 nucleotide sequence: TGCGCCAGCAGCCAGATTTTTCTCGGACTAGCGGTTTACGAGCAGTACTTC. Protein product: CASSQIFLGLAVYEQYF.

On this clonotype itself: A much larger clone differs from this one at a single base, so this may be a read error. The chain uses TRBV28 and TRBJ1-5; D is unresolved. The CDR3 loop spans 16 amino acids. V lost 4 bases, J lost 6 bases, and 19 bases lay in between. Germline CDR1 is MDHEN and CDR2 is SYDVKM. The CDR3 sequence is CASSYPQVRRSQPQHF. In DNA, the CDR3 is TGTGCCAGCAGTTACCCGCAGGTGCGGCGCAGTCAGCCCCAGCATTTT.

The V gene is TRBV14, the J gene TRBJ2-1; perhaps D is TRBD1 or TRBD2 (6 bases each). V dropped 1 base and J dropped 4 bases, with 20 bases sitting between them. Germline CDR1 and CDR2: SGHDN and FVKESK. The CDR3 runs 18 residues. The CDR3 coding sequence is TGTGCCAGCAGCCAAGGGGGACACGCCGGGACTGGGTACAATGAGCAGTTCTTC. Residues: CASSQGGHAGTGYNEQFF.

This clonotype was recorded at least ten times. This rearrangement joins TRBV28 to TRBJ2-4, with D possibly matching TRBD1 (6 bases). Germline loops: CDR1 MDHEN, CDR2 SYDVKM. With 6 bases removed from V and 0 bases from J, the gap between germline ends came to 12 bases. The CDR3 contains 15 residues. CDR3 loop: CASRAQGTAKNIQYF. CDR3 nucleotide sequence: TGTGCCAGCAGAGCACAGGGTACAGCCAAAAACATTCAGTACTTC.

This clonotype was found a few times. The chain carries TRBV5-6 and TRBJ2-3, with 12 bases identical to TRBD2. With 1 base clipped from V and 5 bases from J, the junction kept 2 bases outside the gene matches. Germline CDR1 SGHDT, CDR2 YYEEEE. The CDR3 runs 15 residues. CDR3 sequence reads: CASSLPGLAGDTQYF. CDR3 bases: TGTGCCAGCAGCTTGCCGGGACTAGCGGGAGATACGCAGTATTTT.

The rearrangement links TRBV10-3 to TRBJ1-2; unclear D gene. Germline V gives CDR1 ENHRY, CDR2 SYGVKD. Trimming took off 0 bases at V and 7 bases at J, with 9 bases between the two ends. The CDR3 runs to 13 residues. The CDR3 DNA sequence: TGTGCCATCAGTGAGTCAGGGCAGCGTGGCTACACCTTC. Amino acid sequence: CAISESGQRGYTF.

This clonotype was counted at least ten times. The V call is TRBV15, the J call TRBJ1-4; D is uncertain. The V end lost 1 base, the J end lost 8 bases, and 8 bases lay between the germline ends. The CDR3 spans 13 residues. Per the germline V gene, CDR1 is LNHNV and CDR2 is YYDKDF (reference sequence). In DNA form, the CDR3 reads TGTGCCACCAGCAGAGTAACGGGGGAAAAACTGTTTTTT. Amino acid sequence: CATSRVTGEKLFF.

This clonotype appeared a few times. The chain is built from TRBV6-1 and TRBJ2-3; 8 nucleotides agree with TRBD2. The V gene end was trimmed by 6 bases and the J gene end by 4 bases; junction bases not matched to a gene: 9. From germline, CDR1 is MNHNS and CDR2 SASEGT. The CDR3 consists of 15 residues. The CDR3 region is CASRLRTSFADTQYF. The CDR3 DNA reads TGTGCCAGCAGACTCAGGACTAGCTTCGCAGATACGCAGTATTTT.

The genes are TRBV19 and TRBJ2-3; 11 bases agree with TRBD2. With V trimmed by 5 bases and J by 4 bases, 5 bases remained unmatched. This CDR3 is built from 15 residues. CDR1 is LNHDA and CDR2 is SQIVND in the germline V gene (reference sequence). The CDR3 coding sequence is TGTGCCAGTAGTCCCACACTAGCGGGAGCAGATACGCAGTATTTT. Translation gives CASSPTLAGADTQYF.

CDR3 sequence: CASAVSGDSFGEQYF. CDR3 nucleotides: TGTGCCAGTGCCGTTTCGGGGGACAGCTTTGGAGAGCAGTACTTC. The gene calls are TRBV19 and TRBJ2-7, with D tentatively TRBD1 (7 bases). This CDR3 has 15 residues. The V end lost 8 bases, the J end lost 7 bases, and 24 bases lay between the germline ends. Germline V gene lookup returns CDR1 LNHDA and CDR2 SQIVND (reference sequence).

As to this clonotype: This may come from a read error, since a much larger clone is one base off. The rearrangement joins TRBV11-2 to TRBJ2-4, with D perhaps TRBD2 (5 bases). With 1 base removed from V and 3 bases from J, the gap between germline ends came to 19 bases. Germline CDR1 is SGHAT and CDR2 is FQNNGV. The CDR3 is 18 residues long. CDR3 in DNA: TGTGCCAGCAGCTTAGGGTTAAATAGGAGGAGAAACAAAAACATTCAGTACTTC. Translation gives CASSLGLNRRRNKNIQYF.

The gene calls are TRBV6-2 or TRBV6-3 and TRBJ2-7; TRBD1 agrees at 10 bases. The CDR3 loop spans 16 amino acids. The germline V gene encodes CDR1 MNHEY and CDR2 SVGEGT. The V and J ends lost 2 bases and 3 bases, in that order; junction bases with no gene match: 7. The CDR3 is CASSYNRQGAIYEQYF. The CDR3 region has the DNA TGTGCCAGCAGTTACAATCGACAGGGGGCCATCTACGAGCAGTACTTC.

This clonotype was seen at least ten times. The genes are TRBV28 and TRBJ2-7; D is undetermined. The V gene's germline CDR1 is MDHEN and CDR2 SYDVKM. The CDR3 is 14 amino acids. The V gene lost 4 bases and the J gene lost 1 base, with 11 bases spanning the gap. The CDR3 sequence is CASSYLGTSYEQYF. Here the CDR3 DNA reads TGTGCCAGCAGTTACCTGGGTACTTCCTACGAGCAGTACTTC.

This clonotype was seen only a few times. This rearrangement joins TRBV13 to TRBJ1-1; unclear D gene. The V gene's germline CDR1 is PRHDT and CDR2 FYEKMQ (reference sequence). V lost 1 base to trimming and J lost 4 bases, with 7 bases between them. The CDR3 is 13 amino acids. The CDR3: CASSLAITTEAFF. The CDR3 DNA reads as TGTGCCAGCAGCTTAGCTATTACCACTGAAGCTTTCTTT.

This clonotype was found a few times. The CDR3 spells CASSPGRGMWSGELFF. The CDR3 bases are TGTGCCAGCAGTCCTGGGCGGGGTATGTGGTCCGGGGAGCTGTTTTTT. The chain recombines TRBV27 with TRBJ2-2; possibly TRBD2 for D (6 bases). Deletions cut 5 bases from V and 6 bases from J, with 19 bases between. This CDR3 has 16 amino acids. The germline gives CDR1 MNHEY, CDR2 SMNVEV (reference sequence).

This clonotype was counted many times. The chain combines TRBV20-1 with TRBJ2-1, with TRBD2 matching over 11 bases. Germline CDR1 reads DFQATT; CDR2 reads SNEGSKA (reference sequence). Trimming removed 5 bases from V and 7 bases from J; junction bases left unmatched: 10. The CDR3 consists of 15 residues. The CDR3 here is CSAFDSGRARNEQFF. Here the CDR3 DNA reads TGCAGTGCTTTCGATAGCGGGAGGGCTCGGAATGAGCAGTTCTTC.

This clonotype has ten or more counts. The rearrangement uses TRBV30 and TRBJ2-1; either TRBD1 or TRBD2 may supply D (5 bases each). The CDR3 has 14 amino acids. Trimming cost V 1 base and J 4 bases, with 11 bases left between them. Germline V CDR1 and CDR2: GTSNPN, SVGIG (reference sequence). CDR3 in DNA: TGTGCCTGGAGTGGGTCAGGGACGTACAATGAGCAGTTCTTC. Protein: CAWSGSGTYNEQFF.

This clonotype was seen repeatedly, ten times or more. V is TRBV5-1 and J is TRBJ2-1; TRBD2 agrees at 8 bases. The V segment lost 4 bases and the J segment 4 bases; nucleotides outside the gene matches: 10. The CDR3 consists of 16 residues. Germline lookup yields CDR1 SGHRS and CDR2 YFSETQ. CDR3 DNA sequence: TGCGCCAGCAGCCCCCGGGCGGGGGGCCCGTACAATGAGCAGTTCTTC. Encoded protein: CASSPRAGGPYNEQFF.

The V call is TRBV20-1, the J call TRBJ2-2, with no clear D. V gave up 1 base and J gave up 5 bases, with 8 bases separating them. The CDR3 covers 13 residues. CDR1 and CDR2 from the germline V gene are DFQATT and SNEGSKA (reference sequence). The CDR3 coding sequence is TGCAGTGCTAGAGCCTTCGGAACCGGGGAGCTGTTTTTT. This codes for CSARAFGTGELFF.

This clonotype was seen ten or more times. The chain is built from TRBV28 and TRBJ2-7; no reliable D call. This CDR3 is 11 amino acids long. CDR1 is MDHEN, CDR2 SYDVKM, per germline. Trimming cost V 10 bases and J 0 bases, with 7 bases left between them. The CDR3 loop is CATETSYEQYF. The CDR3 region has the DNA TGTGCCACCGAAACCTCCTACGAGCAGTACTTC.

This clonotype was detected a few times. The chain's CDR3 is CASSPYMAATAYEQYF. The CDR3 DNA is TGTGCCAGCAGTCCGTACATGGCCGCTACGGCTTACGAGCAGTACTTC. This chain connects TRBV5-5 to TRBJ2-7, with unresolved D. This CDR3 contains 16 residues. Trimming pared 5 bases from V and 4 bases from J, leaving 22 bases between. From germline, CDR1 is SGHKS and CDR2 YYEKEE (reference sequence).

This clonotype was seen many times. One end of the junction fails to match germline, which may point to a read error. The rearrangement links TRBV5-1 to TRBJ2-1; D possibly corresponds to TRBD2 (5 bases). CDR1 SGHRS and CDR2 YFSETQ come from the germline V gene. CDR3 length: 12 residues. The DNA of the CDR3 is TGTGCCAGCAGTTTATCGGGAAATGAGCAGTTCTTC. This gives the protein CASSLSGNEQFF.

This clonotype was recorded a few times. V is TRBV24-1 and J is TRBJ1-1, with TRBD1 as a possible D gene (5 bases). V was pared by 7 bases and J by 5 bases, with 16 bases between. Germline lookup yields CDR1 KGHDR and CDR2 SFDVKD. CDR3 length equals 14 residues. CDR3 sequence (DNA): TGTGCCACCAGCCCCGTCGGGGGGATAACTGAAGCTTTCTTT. The encoded protein is CATSPVGGITEAFF.

This chain links TRBV2 with TRBJ1-4, with D uncertain. V lost 4 bases to trimming and J lost 8 bases, with 8 bases between them. The CDR3 runs to 12 residues. Germline CDR1 SNHLY, CDR2 FYNNEI. CDR3 nucleotides: TGTGCCAGCAGTGGAGTAGAAGAAAAACTGTTTTTT. Residues: CASSGVEEKLFF.

This clonotype showed up many times. The chain has TRBV6-2 or TRBV6-3 and TRBJ2-3; 7 positions match TRBD1. With 6 bases clipped from V and 4 bases from J, the junction kept 4 bases outside the gene matches. Germline V gene data show CDR1 as MNHEY and CDR2 as SVGEGT. The CDR3 extends over 13 amino acids. CDR3 in DNA: TGTGCCAGCAGACGGACAGGCCCAGATACGCAGTATTTT. It codes for CASRRTGPDTQYF.

The J gene is TRBJ2-1, the V gene TRBV15, with D possibly being TRBD1 (5 bases). Germline-derived CDR1 and CDR2 are LNHNV and YYDKDF (reference sequence). The V and J ends lost 0 bases and 7 bases respectively, with 13 bases between them. The CDR3 is made up of 15 amino acids. This chain's CDR3 is CATSRDSSRANEQFF. CDR3 coding DNA: TGTGCCACCAGCAGAGATTCATCCAGGGCGAATGAGCAGTTCTTC.

This clonotype was recorded many times. This chain uses TRBV5-6 with TRBJ2-3; 8 nucleotides line up with TRBD1. Trimming took 3 bases from V and 7 from J; bases not matched to a gene: 13. The CDR3 totals 16 residues. Germline values: CDR1 SGHDT, CDR2 YYEEEE. The CDR3 sequence is CASSSRMGQALNTQYF. The CDR3 DNA sequence: TGTGCCAGCAGCTCCCGTATGGGACAGGCACTAAATACGCAGTATTTT.

The chain is built from TRBV28 and TRBJ2-7; possibly TRBD2 for D (6 bases). V lost 5 bases and J lost 3, with 14 bases in between. Germline V gene data show CDR1 as MDHEN and CDR2 as SYDVKM. The CDR3 extends over 14 amino acids. This CDR3 reads CASSPPGGDYEQYF. Written as DNA, the CDR3 is TGTGCCAGCAGTCCCCCGGGCGGGGACTACGAGCAGTACTTC. Filled out from reference TRBV28 and TRBJ2-7, the complete variable domain reads DVKVTQSSRYLVKRTGEKVFLECVQDMDHENMFWYRQDPGLGLRLIYFSYDVKMKEKGDIPEGYSVSREKKERFSLILESASTNQTSMYLCASSPPGGDYEQYFGPGTRLTVT.

The chain couples TRBV18 to TRBJ1-1, with 10 bases aligning to TRBD1. Per the germline V gene, CDR1 is KGHSH and CDR2 is LQKENI. The CDR3 extends over 15 amino acids. With 2 bases clipped from V and 4 bases from J, the junction kept 4 bases outside the gene matches. CDR3 in DNA: TGTGCCAGCTCACCAAGACAGGGGGCGGGCACTGAAGCTTTCTTT. The encoded protein is CASSPRQGAGTEAFF.

The chain employs TRBV18 and TRBJ1-1; D possibly corresponds to TRBD1 (5 bases). Trimming removed 3 bases from V and 4 bases from J, with 12 bases in between. The germline V gene encodes CDR1 KGHSH and CDR2 LQKENI. The CDR3 runs to 14 residues. The CDR3 protein is CASSPGASSTEAFF. As DNA, the CDR3 is TGTGCCAGCTCACCCGGGGCCTCGAGCACTGAAGCTTTCTTT.